The present TCR beta chain was sequenced within a study of somatic mutations in cytotoxic T cells in rheumatoid arthritis. Repertoires were generated with immunoSEQ multiplex PCR, while TCRdb's copy carries only in-frame clones and drops some. The data hold approximately 430 clones, with 80% to 90% observed a single time. Source material: CD8+ T cells sorted from blood. The receptor set was obtained from a woman aged 70-85 years with rheumatoid arthritis.

This clone has a handful of counts. Other DNA sequences in this specimen translate into the identical CDR3. The chain is built from TRBV9 and TRBJ2-1; 10 nucleotides line up with TRBD2. Germline assignment: CDR1 SGDLS and CDR2 YYNGEE. The CDR3 length is 15 residues. Trimming at V came to 3 bases and at J to 0 bases, leaving 0 bases not matched to a gene. The CDR3 reads CASSASGSSYNEQFF. The CDR3 nucleotides are TGTGCCAGCAGCGCTAGCGGGAGCTCCTACAATGAGCAGTTCTTC.